This T cell receptor beta chain stems from a study of blood T cell repertoires in COVID-19. Trimming took 0 bases from V and 5 from J; bases not matched to a gene: 4. This CDR3 has 15 residues. Germline V gene lookup returns CDR1 SGHRS and CDR2 YFSETQ. Authors' methods: Researchers report that nucleated cell counts were estimated from reference gene primer amplification. Repertoires were generated with immunoSEQ multiplex PCR, while TCRdb's copy carries only in-frame clones and drops some. That table is the source of V, J and clone size, and D and trimming were worked out from the DNA. The repertoire holds about 310,000 clones, with nearly 90% as singletons.

The specimen sequenced was PBMCs or T cells enriched from blood (not recorded which). The sequence was obtained from a woman aged 25-40 years who had recovered from COVID-19. This chain uses TRBV5-1 with TRBJ1-4; TRBD1 matches 7 bases. CDR3 coding DNA: TGCGCCAGCAGCTTGGAGGGACAGCCAAATGAAAAACTGTTTTTT. Translated, it gives CASSLEGQPNEKLFF.